This T cell receptor beta chain was captured in a study of blood T cell repertoires in COVID-19. Overall study: Italy, Spain and the United States were the sources of the convalescent and acute COVID-19 samples. PBMCs, B-cell-depleted T cells, or T cells were the source of the cDNA or gDNA that made up the material.

In the study's own analysis: Counts of nucleated cells, estimated from reference gene primer amplification, were obtained. Method: immunoSEQ multiplex PCR; TCRdb's copy keeps in-frame clones and lacks some. V and J calls and clone size are copied from that table; D and trimming were computed from the DNA. The profile covers under 250,000 clones, with approximately 80% appearing a single time and roughly 13% taken by the ten largest. Sample: peripheral blood. The TCR comes from a human donor in a cohort sampled during active COVID-19.

CDR3 in amino acids: CASRTRGGSTDTQYF. In nucleotides, the CDR3 is TGTGCCAGTAGGACCCGAGGGGGAAGCACAGATACGCAGTATTTT. The chain links TRBV19 to TRBJ2-3; the D gene is possibly TRBD1 (6 bases). CDR3 length: 15 residues. Trimming left V 6 bases short and J 0 bases short, with 13 bases between. Per germline, CDR1 LNHDA and CDR2 SQIVND (reference sequence).